Detailed here is one T cell receptor (beta chain). A second PCR of 7 to 11 cycles used a sample-barcoded 5' primer and a J-beta primer mix. In TCRdb, the 5' RACE reads were re-called with MiXCR into one record per CDR3 protein. The sample consists of approximately 800,000 distinct CDR3 sequences, under 40% of them appearing once. The data are from a study of blood T cells in healthy people across ages. Germline V gives CDR1 LGHDT, CDR2 YNNKEL (reference sequence). V was cut by 1 base and J by 8 bases, with 11 bases left in between. The CDR3 covers 14 residues. The study drew donors from healthy Caucasian individuals in Russia aged roughly 6 to 100.

Sequencing was carried out using blood. The receptor was derived from a man aged 18-30 years in good health. The gene calls are TRBV3-1 and TRBJ1-4, with a possible D match to TRBD1 (5 bases). In nucleotides, the CDR3 is TGTGCCAGCAGCCAAGGGGGGACTAGGGAAAAACTGTTTTTT. Translated, it gives CASSQGGTREKLFF. Using reference TRBV3-1 and TRBJ1-4 for the parts outside the CDR3, the full variable domain is DTAVSQTPKYLVTQMGNDKSIKCEQNLGHDTMYWYKQDSKKFLKIMFSYNNKELIINETVPNRFSPKSPDKAHLNLHINSLELGDSAVYFCASSQGGTREKLFFGSGTQLSVL.